Shown below are 25 T cell receptor beta chains from a single sample sequenced in a study of shared clonotypes between healthy human individuals. Clones were sequenced by immunoSEQ multiplex PCR, and TCRdb holds only the in-frame ones, with some missing. In the table there are about 870,000 clones, 80% to 95% of which are singletons. CD45RO negativity and positive selection for CCR7 defined naive CD8 cells, a population that excluded terminally differentiated effector memory CD45RA+ cells. Input material: naive CD8+ T cells sorted from blood. Receptor source: a man aged 25-40 years in good health.

This clone was seen just once. The chain joins TRBV13 to TRBJ2-7, with D possibly matching TRBD2 (5 bases). V lost 6 bases to trimming and J lost 6 bases, with 18 bases between them. This CDR3 comprises 14 residues. Germline CDR1 is PRHDT and CDR2 is FYEKMQ (reference sequence). The CDR3 spells CASSSRSGGSEQYF. As DNA, the CDR3 is TGTGCCAGCAGTAGTCGAAGCGGTGGGTCCGAGCAGTACTTC. The full variable domain, with the rest looked up from reference TRBV13 and TRBJ2-7, is AAGVIQSPRHLIKEKRETATLKCYPIPRHDTVYWYQQGPGQDPQFLISFYEKMQSDKGSIPDRFSAQQFSDYHSELNMSSLELGDSALYFCASSSRSGGSEQYFGPGTRLTVT.

The chain is built from TRBV29-1 and TRBJ2-3; 15 bases are a match to TRBD2. CDR1 and CDR2 (germline): SQVTM, ANQGSEA. J gave up 4 bases and V 6 bases, and 2 bases lay outside the gene matches. The CDR3 contains 14 residues. Here the CDR3 DNA reads TGCAGCGTGGGACTAGCGGGAGGTGCAGATACGCAGTATTTT. Encoded protein: CSVGLAGGADTQYF.

This chain connects TRBV5-1 to TRBJ1-2; D unresolved. The CDR3 loop spans 13 amino acids. Germline V gene lookup returns CDR1 SGHRS and CDR2 YFSETQ. The V and J ends lost 2 bases and 5 bases respectively, with 10 bases between them. The CDR3 coding sequence is TGCGCCAGCAGCTTACCCGACTATTATGGCTACACCTTC. It is translated as CASSLPDYYGYTF.

This chain joins TRBV7-9 and TRBJ2-7, with TRBD1 matching 7 bases. The germline CDR1 and CDR2 sequences are SEHNR and FQNEAQ (reference sequence). After removal of 4 bases from V and 4 bases from J, the junction contained 7 bases not matched to a gene. CDR3 length: 14 residues. The CDR3 bases are TGTGCCAGCAGCTACGCCGGGACAGAGTACGAGCAGTACTTC. As protein: CASSYAGTEYEQYF.

The V call is TRBV7-9, the J call TRBJ2-1; 10 bases fit TRBD1. Germline CDR1 SEHNR, CDR2 FQNEAQ (reference sequence). CDR3 length equals 16 residues. After removal of 5 bases from V and 3 bases from J, the junction contained 7 bases not matched to a gene. The CDR3 DNA reads as TGTGCCAGCAGCGGGGACAGGGGCCCGCTCTACAATGAGCAGTTCTTC. It encodes CASSGDRGPLYNEQFF.

For this clone: The same CDR3 also results from other DNA sequences found in this sample. The chain recombines TRBV11-2 with TRBJ1-1, with unresolved D. The germline V gene encodes CDR1 SGHAT and CDR2 FQNNGV. Trimming shortened V by 1 base and J by 0 bases, and 3 bases separated the two germline ends. CDR3 length: 13 amino acids. The CDR3 DNA is TGTGCCAGCAGCTTAGGTGTGAACACTGAAGCTTTCTTT. This encodes CASSLGVNTEAFF.

This clone was counted a few times. This sequence joins TRBV7-9 and TRBJ2-1; 11 bases align to TRBD2. Germline V gene sequence: CDR1 SEHNR, CDR2 FQNEAQ (reference sequence). This CDR3 region has 16 residues. V trimming: 5 bases; J trimming: 4 bases; junction bases outside the gene matches: 7. As DNA, the CDR3 is TGTGCCAGCAGCACACGACTAGCGGGGATGTACAATGAGCAGTTCTTC. Its translation: CASSTRLAGMYNEQFF.

V usage is TRBV5-1 and J usage is TRBJ2-7; 10 bases match TRBD2. Germline V gene lookup returns CDR1 SGHRS and CDR2 YFSETQ. V lost 1 base, J lost 3 bases, and 7 bases stayed unmatched. The CDR3 is 16 residues long. In DNA form, the CDR3 reads TGCGCCAGCAGCTTGCTCTCGACTAGCGGGTTCTACGAGCAGTACTTC. Translating it yields CASSLLSTSGFYEQYF.

J is TRBJ1-4 and V is TRBV7-9, with D possibly matching TRBD1 (6 bases). This CDR3 has 15 amino acids. Germline CDR1 reads SEHNR; CDR2 reads FQNEAQ (reference sequence). V was trimmed by 5 bases and J by 3 bases, leaving 13 bases between them. The CDR3 DNA sequence: TGTGCCAGCAGCCCAACGGGGGCGGCTAATGAAAAACTGTTTTTT. It codes for CASSPTGAANEKLFF.

This sequence joins TRBV10-2 and TRBJ2-5; no firm D call. Trimming cost V 3 bases and J 1 base, with 12 bases left between them. Germline CDR1 reads WSHSY; CDR2 reads SAAADI. The CDR3 is made up of 15 amino acids. CDR3 region: CASSDPTAGQETQYF. The DNA of the CDR3 is TGCGCCAGCAGTGATCCGACGGCCGGCCAAGAGACCCAGTACTTC.

The chain employs TRBV27 and TRBJ1-5; 8 bases fit TRBD1. The germline gives CDR1 MNHEY, CDR2 SMNVEV (reference sequence). This CDR3 has 16 amino acids. With 6 bases clipped from V and 6 bases from J, the junction kept 13 bases outside the gene matches. Written as DNA, the CDR3 is TGTGCCAGCAGCCCCGGCCCCGCAGGGACAGGTCAGCCCCAGCATTTT. This translates into CASSPGPAGTGQPQHF.

This chain links TRBV7-3 with TRBJ2-1; D possibly corresponds to TRBD2 (6 bases). Germline V lookup: CDR1 SGHTA, CDR2 FQGTGA. V was shortened by 7 bases and J by 6 bases, with 13 bases between the two germline ends. The CDR3 is made up of 13 amino acids. This CDR3 reads CASKGGKGNEQFF. CDR3 coding DNA: TGTGCCAGCAAAGGAGGGAAAGGCAATGAGCAGTTCTTC.

This clone was seen only a few times. The J gene is TRBJ1-1, the V gene TRBV11-1; D possibly corresponds to TRBD1 (6 bases). Looked up from germline, CDR1 is SGHAT and CDR2 is FQDESV (reference sequence). Trimming took off 9 bases at V and 1 base at J, with 9 bases between the two ends. The CDR3 is made up of 12 amino acids. DNA of the CDR3: TGTGCCAGTGAGGGACAGAACACTGAAGCTTTCTTT. Protein: CASEGQNTEAFF.

This chain links TRBV27 with TRBJ2-7, with TRBD1 matching 9 bases. The V and J ends lost 6 bases and 5 bases, in that order; junction bases with no gene match: 14. Looked up from germline, CDR1 is MNHEY and CDR2 is SMNVEV (reference sequence). CDR3 length: 16 residues. The CDR3 coding sequence is TGTGCCAGCAGCTCTCCCCTGGGACAGGGTCTCAACGAGCAGTACTTC. This gives the protein CASSSPLGQGLNEQYF.

The chain uses TRBV6-6 and TRBJ1-2; tentative D call: TRBD1 (5 bases). V was cut by 2 bases and J by 8 bases, with 18 bases left in between. The CDR3 has 15 amino acids. Germline CDR1 MNHNY, CDR2 SVGAGI (reference sequence). CDR3 nucleotides: TGTGCCAGCAGTTACGTATTGCAGGGAGAGAAGGGCTACACCTTC. It encodes CASSYVLQGEKGYTF.

This chain links TRBV15 with TRBJ2-7; D uncertain. Germline loops: CDR1 LNHNV, CDR2 YYDKDF (reference sequence). The CDR3 is 16 residues long. The germline V and J ends were trimmed by 1 base and 2 bases, with 15 bases remaining between them. DNA for the CDR3: TGTGCCACCAGCAGAGTTAAGATGCCCCGGCCCTACGAGCAGTACTTC. This sequence encodes CATSRVKMPRPYEQYF.

The chain employs TRBV9 and TRBJ2-5, with TRBD1 matching over 7 bases. After removal of 1 base from V and 2 bases from J, the junction contained 5 bases not matched to a gene. CDR1 and CDR2 (germline): SGDLS, YYNGEE. This CDR3 has 15 amino acids. CDR3 bases: TGTGCCAGCAGCGTAACCGGACAGGAGCAAGAGACCCAGTACTTC. It specifies CASSVTGQEQETQYF.

This sequence joins TRBV13 and TRBJ2-7; 7 bases are shared with TRBD2. Germline lookup yields CDR1 PRHDT and CDR2 FYEKMQ (reference sequence). V shed 5 bases and J 0 bases; nucleotides not matched to a gene: 13. This CDR3 comprises 17 residues. The CDR3: CASSLLNRDYSSYEQYF. The CDR3 DNA reads as TGTGCCAGCAGCCTCCTTAACCGGGACTATAGCTCCTACGAGCAGTACTTC.

The chain couples TRBV28 to TRBJ2-7, with D perhaps given as TRBD1 or TRBD2 (5 bases each). The germline V gene encodes CDR1 MDHEN and CDR2 SYDVKM. V was clipped by 4 bases and J by 6 bases, with 10 bases between them. This CDR3 is 12 amino acids long. The CDR3 DNA reads TGTGCCAGCAGTTCCCTAGGGACCGAGCAGTACTTC. Its protein is CASSSLGTEQYF.

This chain uses TRBV28 with TRBJ2-7, with D unresolved. V was clipped by 10 bases and J by 7 bases, with 11 bases between them. In germline, CDR1 is MDHEN, CDR2 SYDVKM. The CDR3 runs to 10 residues. DNA of the CDR3: TGTGCCACCGAAGCAGGTGAGCAGTACTTC. As protein: CATEAGEQYF.

This chain connects TRBV5-5 to TRBJ2-7; tentative D call: TRBD1 (5 bases). The germline gives CDR1 SGHKS, CDR2 YYEKEE (reference sequence). V shed 4 bases and J shed 3 bases, with 14 bases lying between them. The CDR3 is 14 residues long. The CDR3 coding sequence is TGTGCCAGCAGCCCTGGATGGGGCGTCTACGAGCAGTACTTC. Translation gives CASSPGWGVYEQYF.

Remarks on this clone: At one of its ends the junction is not consistent with the germline gene, which may arise from a read error. The V gene is TRBV7-2, the J gene TRBJ2-1; D is ambiguous. This CDR3 region has 13 residues. The germline V gene encodes CDR1 SGHTA and CDR2 FQGNSA. CDR3 DNA sequence: TGTGCCAGCAGCTTAATGGGATACAGTGAGCAGTTCTTC. It encodes CASSLMGYSEQFF.

The rearrangement links TRBV14 to TRBJ2-1, with unresolved D. CDR1 is SGHDN, CDR2 FVKESK, per germline. Trimming cost V 0 bases and J 3 bases, with 12 bases left between them. The CDR3 is made up of 16 amino acids. The CDR3 region has the DNA TGTGCCAGCAGCCAAGAGCAGAATAGATTCTACAATGAGCAGTTCTTC. It codes for CASSQEQNRFYNEQFF.

The sample holds one count of this clone. The V and J genes are TRBV5-6 and TRBJ2-4; 7 bases map to TRBD1. The germline CDR1 and CDR2 sequences are SGHDT and YYEEEE. The V and J ends lost 4 bases and 1 base, in that order; junction bases with no gene match: 8. The CDR3 is 16 amino acids. The CDR3 nucleotides read TGTGCCAGCAGCCAACCGGACAGGTTCGCCAAAAACATTCAGTACTTC. Translation gives CASSQPDRFAKNIQYF.

The chain joins TRBV7-9 to TRBJ2-6; TRBD1 might be the D (5 bases). The CDR3 totals 16 residues. Looked up from germline, CDR1 is SEHNR and CDR2 is FQNEAQ (reference sequence). V lost 2 bases and J lost 0, with 8 bases in between. CDR3 residues: CASSLQQASGANVLTF. The CDR3, as DNA: TGTGCCAGCAGCTTACAACAGGCCTCTGGGGCCAACGTCCTGACTTTC.